Following are 20 T cell receptor beta chains from one sample sequenced in a study of siplizumab effects on memory and regulatory T cells. The data were produced by immunoSEQ multiplex PCR, yet TCRdb's version contains in-frame clones alone and is incomplete. The table shows approximately 60,000 clones, with 90% to 97% occurring only once. The sample was naive CD8+ T cells sorted from blood. All receptors derive from a human donor in good health.

The V gene is TRBV10-2, the J gene TRBJ2-2, with 13 bases aligning to TRBD2. Germline V gene data show CDR1 as WSHSY and CDR2 as SAAADI. The CDR3 has 18 amino acids. The J segment lost 1 base and the V segment lost 6 bases, leaving 8 bases of the junction unmatched. The CDR3 reads CASRGLAGNLLNTGELFF. Written as DNA, the CDR3 is TGCGCCAGCAGGGGACTAGCGGGGAACCTCCTGAACACCGGGGAGCTGTTTTTT.

A single count supports this clone. This chain connects TRBV19 to TRBJ1-1; D gene ambiguous. The germline V gene has CDR1 LNHDA and CDR2 SQIVND (reference sequence). The CDR3 has 14 amino acids. V lost 9 bases, J lost 1 base, and 15 bases lay in between. CDR3 sequence: CARLKGKENTEAFF. CDR3 sequence (DNA): TGTGCCAGGCTAAAGGGAAAAGAGAACACTGAAGCTTTCTTT. Full variable domain (rest looked up from reference TRBV19 and TRBJ1-1): DGGITQSPKYLFRKEGQNVTLSCEQNLNHDAMYWYRQDPGQGLRLIYYSQIVNDFQKGDIAEGYSVSREKKESFPLTVTSAQKNPTAFYLCARLKGKENTEAFFGQGTRLTVV.

J is TRBJ2-2 and V is TRBV15, with a possible D match to TRBD2 (5 bases). The CDR3 extends over 16 amino acids. Trimming left V 1 base short and J 2 bases short, with 11 bases between. Germline V gene sequence: CDR1 LNHNV, CDR2 YYDKDF (reference sequence). CDR3 sequence reads: CATSRVPLANTGELFF. The CDR3 DNA sequence: TGTGCCACCAGCAGAGTTCCCCTAGCTAACACCGGGGAGCTGTTTTTT.

The gene calls are TRBV4-2 and TRBJ1-2; 7 nucleotides match TRBD1. Germline V gives CDR1 LGHNA, CDR2 YNFKEQ. The CDR3 consists of 16 residues. With V trimmed by 1 base and J by 6 bases, 11 bases remained unmatched. CDR3 in amino acids: CASSQVAGRGVHGYTF. Here the CDR3 DNA reads TGTGCCAGCAGCCAAGTCGCCGGCAGGGGGGTTCATGGCTACACCTTC.

The sample holds a few counts of this clone. The chain uses TRBV5-6 and TRBJ1-6; D gene ambiguous. The germline V and J ends were trimmed by 4 bases and 10 bases, with 9 bases remaining between them. CDR1 is SGHDT, CDR2 YYEEEE, per germline. CDR3 length: 12 residues. In DNA, the CDR3 is TGTGCCAGCAGCATAGGAGGGTCACCCCTCCACTTT. Encoded protein: CASSIGGSPLHF.

This chain connects TRBV27 to TRBJ1-4; possible D gene TRBD1, 6 bases. V gave up 6 bases and J gave up 4 bases, with 9 bases separating them. This CDR3 region has 13 residues. Germline-derived CDR1 and CDR2 are MNHEY and SMNVEV (reference sequence). The chain's CDR3 is CASRDSDNEKLFF. The CDR3 DNA sequence: TGTGCCAGCAGGGACAGCGATAATGAAAAACTGTTTTTT.

This rearrangement joins TRBV5-8 to TRBJ2-3, with D uncertain. Trimming pared 2 bases from V and 6 bases from J, leaving 4 bases between. The germline gives CDR1 SGHTS, CDR2 YDEGEE. The CDR3 has 11 residues. CDR3 sequence (DNA): TGTGCCAGCAGCTTACCTGATACGCAGTATTTT. Its translation is CASSLPDTQYF.

The chain is built from TRBV9 and TRBJ1-1; no firm D call. Germline CDR1 reads SGDLS; CDR2 reads YYNGEE. Trimming shortened V by 7 bases and J by 4 bases, and 14 bases separated the two germline ends. The CDR3 extends over 13 amino acids. CDR3 sequence (DNA): TGTGCCAGCTCCCCGAGGTCAGGCACTGAAGCTTTCTTT. It specifies CASSPRSGTEAFF. Combining the CDR3 with reference TRBV9 and TRBJ1-1 gives the whole variable domain DSGVTQTPKHLITATGQRVTLRCSPRSGDLSVYWYQQSLDQGLQFLIQYYNGEERAKGNILERFSAQQFPDLHSELNLSSLELGDSALYFCASSPRSGTEAFFGQGTRLTVV.

The rearrangement links TRBV2 to TRBJ2-1; D might be TRBD1 or TRBD2, each matching 6 bases. Germline CDR1 and CDR2: SNHLY and FYNNEI. The V end was cut by 10 bases, the J end by 0 bases, with 13 bases between. The CDR3 is made up of 14 amino acids. The CDR3 DNA reads TGTGCCATAACGGGGGCCAGCTCCTACAATGAGCAGTTCTTC. Encoded protein: CAITGASSYNEQFF.

This clone was detected once. V is TRBV7-2 and J is TRBJ2-7; D gene uncertain. The CDR3 length is 13 residues. The V and J ends lost 0 bases and 5 bases respectively, with 8 bases between them. CDR1 and CDR2 from the germline V gene are SGHTA and FQGNSA. The CDR3 DNA sequence: TGTGCCAGCAGCTTAGCGCTCTGGAACGAGCAGTACTTC. Its protein is CASSLALWNEQYF.

The chain employs TRBV2 and TRBJ2-7, with a weak D call TRBD2 (6 bases). The CDR3 totals 15 residues. Trimming removed 4 bases from V and 3 bases from J, with 16 bases in between. The germline V gene has CDR1 SNHLY and CDR2 FYNNEI. The CDR3 DNA follows: TGTGCCAGCAGTGTGGGAGGTTATACTAACTACGAGCAGTACTTC. It specifies CASSVGGYTNYEQYF.

J is TRBJ1-4 and V is TRBV2, with no clear D. V was cut by 6 bases and J by 2 bases, with 16 bases left in between. The germline CDR1 and CDR2 sequences are SNHLY and FYNNEI. This CDR3 is 16 amino acids long. In DNA, the CDR3 is TGTGCCAGCAGACGGACCTGGATGGTGACTAATGAAAAACTGTTTTTT. Its protein product is CASRRTWMVTNEKLFF. The entire variable domain, with the rest obtained from reference TRBV2 and TRBJ1-4, is as follows: EPEVTQTPSHQVTQMGQEVILRCVPISNHLYFYWYRQILGQKVEFLVSFYNNEISEKSEIFDDQFSVERPDGSNFTLKIRSTKLEDSAMYFCASRRTWMVTNEKLFFGSGTQLSVL.

The chain recombines TRBV7-3 with TRBJ2-7; the D is unclear. Germline V gives CDR1 SGHTA, CDR2 FQGTGA. V was clipped by 6 bases and J by 5 bases, with 11 bases between them. This CDR3 is 12 amino acids long. The CDR3 reads CASRSDDHEQYF. The DNA for the CDR3 is TGTGCCAGCAGGTCGGACGACCACGAGCAGTACTTC.

This chain links TRBV28 with TRBJ2-1; no definite D call. This CDR3 has 13 amino acids. In germline, CDR1 is MDHEN, CDR2 SYDVKM. V was cut by 6 bases and J by 5 bases, with 11 bases left in between. The CDR3 nucleotides read TGTGCCAGCAGCTCAGAAGTTAACAATGAGCAGTTCTTC. It specifies CASSSEVNNEQFF. Together with reference TRBV28 and TRBJ2-1, the CDR3 gives the full variable domain: DVKVTQSSRYLVKRTGEKVFLECVQDMDHENMFWYRQDPGLGLRLIYFSYDVKMKEKGDIPEGYSVSREKKERFSLILESASTNQTSMYLCASSSEVNNEQFFGPGTRLTVL.

This chain uses TRBV29-1 with TRBJ2-1; D is undetermined. This CDR3 is built from 13 residues. The germline V gene has CDR1 SQVTM and CDR2 ANQGSEA. V was clipped by 4 bases and J by 2 bases, with 9 bases between them. CDR3 nucleotides: TGCAGCGTTGGAACTACAACCTACAATGAGCAGTTCTTC. This gives the protein CSVGTTTYNEQFF.

The chain employs TRBV5-1 and TRBJ2-7; unclear D gene. The CDR3 totals 13 residues. From germline, CDR1 is SGHRS and CDR2 YFSETQ. V was clipped by 0 bases and J by 2 bases, with 6 bases between them. The CDR3 region is CASSLDETYEQYF. The CDR3 DNA follows: TGCGCCAGCAGCTTGGACGAAACCTACGAGCAGTACTTC. The variable domain in full, completed from reference TRBV5-1 and TRBJ2-7, reads KAGVTQTPRYLIKTRGQQVTLSCSPISGHRSVSWYQQTPGQGLQFLFEYFSETQRNKGNFPGRFSGRQFSNSRSEMNVSTLELGDSALYLCASSLDETYEQYFGPGTRLTVT.

This sequence joins TRBV5-1 and TRBJ2-2; TRBD1 matches 10 bases. The CDR3 totals 19 residues. The trim removed 2 bases at V and 1 base at J, leaving 11 bases unmatched. Germline loops: CDR1 SGHRS, CDR2 YFSETQ. CDR3 DNA sequence: TGCGCCAGCAGCTTTCCCTTCGGGACAGGGGCGCGGAACACCGGGGAGCTGTTTTTT. It translates to CASSFPFGTGARNTGELFF.

The chain is built from TRBV28 and TRBJ1-1; unclear D gene. This CDR3 has 14 residues. Germline V CDR1 and CDR2: MDHEN, SYDVKM. V lost 2 bases to trimming and J lost 4 bases, with 11 bases between them. CDR3 region: CASSLPEGGTEAFF. The DNA for the CDR3 is TGTGCCAGCAGTTTACCAGAGGGAGGCACTGAAGCTTTCTTT.

This rearrangement joins TRBV19 to TRBJ2-5; TRBD1 might be the D (7 bases). The J call may be faulty, since TRBJ2-7 better matches the DNA end. Per germline, CDR1 LNHDA and CDR2 SQIVND (reference sequence). The length of the CDR3 is 16 residues. The CDR3 DNA reads TGTGCCAGTAGTATCTCTCAGGGGGGCGGCTCCTACGAGCAGTACTTC. The encoded protein is CASSISQGGGSYEQYF.

V is TRBV2 and J is TRBJ2-2, with 9 bases lining up with TRBD1. From germline, CDR1 is SNHLY and CDR2 FYNNEI. The V gene end was trimmed by 9 bases and the J gene end by 4 bases; junction bases not matched to a gene: 6. CDR3 length equals 14 residues. Here the CDR3 reads CARGGQGSTGELFF. The DNA for the CDR3 is TGTGCCAGGGGCGGACAGGGGAGCACCGGGGAGCTGTTTTTT.